Each of the 8 T cell receptor beta chains below was sequenced from the same sample in a study of T cell responses to AZD1222 COVID-19 vaccine. The method was immunoSEQ multiplex PCR; TCRdb's version includes in-frame clones alone and lacks a portion of them. The sample has some 110,000 clones, roughly 82% seen once. Sequencing was performed on peripheral blood, taken on day 0 of AZD1222 vaccination. The receptors were sampled from an adult in good health.

The CDR3 protein is CASSPYTGQGNYGYTF. The CDR3 nucleotides read TGTGCCAGCAGCCCATATACGGGACAGGGGAACTATGGCTACACCTTC. This chain links TRBV5-6 with TRBJ1-2, with 10 bases identical to TRBD1. The CDR3 consists of 16 residues. Germline CDR1 and CDR2: SGHDT and YYEEEE. V shed 4 bases and J 2 bases; nucleotides not matched to a gene: 8.

The rearrangement joins TRBV27 to TRBJ1-2, with 9 nucleotides matching TRBD1. The ends lost 3 bases at V and 3 bases at J; junction bases unmatched: 2. This CDR3 contains 14 residues. Germline loops: CDR1 MNHEY, CDR2 SMNVEV (reference sequence). Here the CDR3 reads CASSFRTGDYGYTF. In nucleotides, the CDR3 is TGTGCCAGCAGTTTCAGGACAGGGGACTATGGCTACACCTTC.

V gene TRBV2 combines with J gene TRBJ1-5; D unresolved. The V and J ends lost 6 bases and 3 bases respectively, with 15 bases between them. The V gene's germline CDR1 is SNHLY and CDR2 FYNNEI. The CDR3 is made up of 15 amino acids. The CDR3: CASSASVDINQPQHF. CDR3 nucleotides: TGTGCCAGCAGCGCGAGCGTAGATATCAATCAGCCCCAGCATTTT.

This clone came up a few times. The junction shows a germline mismatch at one end, possibly a read error. V gene TRBV3-1 (or the pseudogene TRBV3-2) combines with J gene TRBJ2-7; 7 bases align to TRBD2. In germline, CDR1 is LGHDT, CDR2 YNNKEL (reference sequence). The CDR3 covers 13 residues. Here the CDR3 reads CASSQYGGEGTFF. CDR3 DNA: TGTGCCAGCAGCCAATATGGGGGGGAGGGAACCTTCTTC.

The chain carries TRBV27 and TRBJ1-2, with D perhaps matching TRBD1 (5 bases). With 4 bases removed from V and 2 bases from J, the gap between germline ends came to 8 bases. Germline lookup yields CDR1 MNHEY and CDR2 SMNVEV (reference sequence). The CDR3 runs to 13 residues. CDR3 residues: CASSWEGNYGYTF. CDR3 bases: TGTGCCAGCAGTTGGGAGGGGAACTATGGCTACACCTTC.

The chain employs TRBV19 and TRBJ1-5; possibly TRBD1 for D (5 bases). The CDR3 totals 13 residues. V shed 2 bases and J shed 6 bases, with 8 bases lying between them. From germline, CDR1 is LNHDA and CDR2 SQIVND (reference sequence). The CDR3 coding sequence is TGTGCCAGTAGTATACCCAGGGCTCAGCCCCAGCATTTT. Translated: CASSIPRAQPQHF.

This clone was picked up one time. This rearrangement joins TRBV29-1 to TRBJ2-5; no reliable D call. CDR3 size: 12 residues. Germline CDR1 and CDR2: SQVTM and ANQGSEA. V was trimmed by 4 bases and J by 5 bases, leaving 11 bases between them. This chain's CDR3 is CSVGPYRETQYF. The CDR3 DNA sequence: TGCAGCGTTGGGCCTTACCGGGAGACCCAGTACTTC.

V and J are TRBV2 and TRBJ1-6, with D unresolved. CDR1 is SNHLY, CDR2 FYNNEI, per germline. V lost 3 bases to trimming and J lost 14 bases, with 11 bases between them. This CDR3 is 12 amino acids long. CDR3 loop: CASSDSIGSLHF. The CDR3 nucleotides read TGTGCCAGCAGTGACTCCATTGGATCCCTCCACTTT.